This record concerns one T cell receptor beta chain sequence. Its specificity is unknown. The data are from a study of long-term antiretroviral therapy in people with HIV. This CDR3 has 15 amino acids. V lost 2 bases to trimming and J lost 4 bases, with 9 bases between them. The germline V gene encodes CDR1 MGHDK and CDR2 SYGVNS. Study observations and caveats: Following ART, diversity rose but still fell short of transplant donor controls.

Survey level was the resolution at which the v3.0 immunoSEQ assay ran. The assay was immunoSEQ multiplex PCR, and TCRdb's table has in-frame clones only and misses some. The sample carries 14,000 or so clones, 65% to 85% recorded once. The chain couples TRBV25-1 to TRBJ1-6, with D unclear. The material was unsorted PBMCs, obtained 1.8 years before starting antiretroviral therapy. This clonotype was obtained from a woman in her thirties or forties with HIV. The CDR3 nucleotides are TGTGCCAGCAGTGAAGCGGGCAATTATAATTCACCCCTCCACTTT. Residues: CASSEAGNYNSPLHF.